Here is one T cell receptor beta chain with its context. The antigen is undetermined. Additional DNA sequences in this sample encode the identical CDR3. Looked up from germline, CDR1 is SGHDT and CDR2 is YYEEEE. The CDR3 contains 16 residues. After removal of 6 bases from V and 5 bases from J, the junction contained 12 bases not matched to a gene. Sequencing used immunoSEQ multiplex PCR; TCRdb keeps in-frame clones, though not all of them. The repertoire holds tens of thousands of clones, with roughly 89% as singletons. The sample comes from a study of OX40 agonist ivuxolimab in advanced cancers. At the level of the study: Participants, roughly 81% male, averaged roughly 60 years of age, ranging from about 20 to 80. Of the participants, 40% had some prior anti-PD-1, anti-PD-L1 or anti-CTLA-4 therapy, which was allowed.

Whole-study results and caveats: CD8+ T cells were the subset that, on average, had more expanded clones than CD4+.

At baseline, cycle 4 day 1, and cycle 7 day 1, blood was sampled. This specimen was CD4+ or CD8+ T cells sorted from blood, taken in a trial of the OX40 agonist ivuxolimab. The receptor was derived from an adult with an advanced solid tumor such as melanoma, head and neck, liver or kidney cancer. The chain has TRBV5-6 and TRBJ2-5, with 11 bases matching TRBD2. The CDR3 region has the DNA TGTGCCAGCAACACTCTAGCGGGAGGCGGACAGGAGACCCAGTACTTC. Translating it yields CASNTLAGGGQETQYF.